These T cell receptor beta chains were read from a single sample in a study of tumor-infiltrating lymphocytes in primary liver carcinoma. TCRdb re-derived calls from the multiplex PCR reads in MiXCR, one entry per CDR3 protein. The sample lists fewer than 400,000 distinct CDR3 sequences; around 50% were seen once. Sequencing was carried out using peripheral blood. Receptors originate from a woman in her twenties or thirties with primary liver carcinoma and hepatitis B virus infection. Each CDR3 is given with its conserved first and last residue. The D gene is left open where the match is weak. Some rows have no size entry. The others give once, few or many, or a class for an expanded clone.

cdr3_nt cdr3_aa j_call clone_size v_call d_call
TGTGCCAACAGCTTAAACCATGCGGACATCATTAGCAGGAGCTCCTACAATGAGCAGTTCTTC CANSLNHADIISRSSYNEQFF TRBJ2-1 - TRBV11-1 -
TGCGCCAGCAGCCAAGAAGGGCTTCTACACAATGAGCAGTTCTTC CASSQEGLLHNEQFF TRBJ2-1 once TRBV4-3 -
TGCAGCGTTGAAGAGGGTACGGTGGAATGCTACACCTTC CSVEEGTVECYTF TRBJ1-2 once TRBV29-1 -
TGCAGCGTCGCACTCGGATTGTTCGAGACCCAGTACTTC CSVALGLFETQYF TRBJ2-5 many TRBV29-1 -
TGCAGTGCCAACCGGGACGGGGGGATGTATGAGCAGTTCTTC CSANRDGGMYEQFF TRBJ2-1 - TRBV20-1 TRBD2
TGTGCCAACAGCTTTGGACTTGGAGAGACCCAGTACTTC CANSFGLGETQYF TRBJ2-5 - TRBV11-2 -
TGTGCCAGCAGTTTATTAGATAGTAGGCCGGAAACGCAGTATTTT CASSLLDSRPETQYF TRBJ2-3 - TRBV12-3/TRBV12-4 -
TGTGCCAGCAGCTTAGGACAGCCCTACGAGCAGTACTTC CASSLGQPYEQYF TRBJ2-7 many TRBV11-2 -
TGTGCCAGCAGCTTGTTTATTTCCACCGGGGAGCTGTTTTTT CASSLFISTGELFF TRBJ2-2 many TRBV11-2 -
TGTGCCAGCAGCCAAGACGACCGGGGCTCCTATGGCTACACCTTC CASSQDDRGSYGYTF TRBJ1-2 - TRBV4-2 -
TGTGCCATCAGTGAGTCCAGCGGGAGTTACAATGAGCAGTTCTTC CAISESSGSYNEQFF TRBJ2-1 - TRBV10-3 TRBD2
TGTGCCAGCAGTTTATTAGGTGCTAGCACAGATACGCAGTATTTT CASSLLGASTDTQYF TRBJ2-3 few TRBV12-3/TRBV12-4 -
TGTGCCAACACCACGGTTCGCCAGGATGGGACCCGGTACTTC CANTTVRQDGTRYF TRBJ2-5 - TRBV6-1 -
TGTGCCAGCAGCCAAGACCATAGCGGGAGCTCCTATAATGAGCAGTTCTTC CASSQDHSGSSYNEQFF TRBJ2-1 - TRBV4-2 TRBD2
TGTGCCAGCAGCTTAGAGTTCCAGTCCACCGGGGAGCTGTTTTTT CASSLEFQSTGELFF TRBJ2-2 many TRBV11-2 -
TGCAGCGTTGGTGGGACAGTTGAGGAGACCCAGTACTTC CSVGGTVEETQYF TRBJ2-5 many TRBV29-1 TRBD1
TGCGCCAGCAGCGGGTGGGGAAATCAGCCCCAGCATTTT CASSGWGNQPQHF TRBJ1-5 many TRBV4-1 -
TGCGCCAGCAGCTTGGTTCCCAGCAGGGCCAACGTCCTGACTTTC CASSLVPSRANVLTF TRBJ2-6 - TRBV5-1 -
TGTGCCAGCAGCCAAGGTACCGGCCTTGAAAAACTGTTTTTT CASSQGTGLEKLFF TRBJ1-4 - TRBV4-2 -
TGTGCCAGCAGCTTAGCCCCGGGAGGGCCCTATGAGCAGTTCTTC CASSLAPGGPYEQFF TRBJ2-1 - TRBV11-2 TRBD2
TGTGCCAGCGGATCCTTTGGTTCACCCCTCCACTTT CASGSFGSPLHF TRBJ1-6 many TRBV11-1 -
TGTGCCAGCAGCGAAACCCTCTATGGCTACACCTTC CASSETLYGYTF TRBJ1-2 - TRBV11-2 -
TGTGCCAGCAGCTTCCCGGCCCCAAACATTCAGTACTTC CASSFPAPNIQYF TRBJ2-4 many TRBV5-8 -
TGTGCCAGCAGTCGGCACTCCCTCACATCCTACAATGAGCAGTTCTTC CASSRHSLTSYNEQFF TRBJ2-1 many TRBV6-1 -
TGTGCCAGCAGCTTCGAAGCCTCCCAAGAGACCCAGTACTTC CASSFEASQETQYF TRBJ2-5 - TRBV5-4 -
TGTGCAAGCAGCGTAGAAGCTAGCGGAACCTACGAGCAGTACTTC CASSVEASGTYEQYF TRBJ2-7 once TRBV9 TRBD2
TGTGCCAGTAGCTTGGCACCCAGAGTCGCCGAGGAGCTGCTTTTT CASSLAPRVAEELLF TRBJ2-2 - TRBV5-6 -
TGTGCCAGCAGAGTGGACGGACAGACCTTCTCTGGGGCCAACGTCCTGACTTTC CASRVDGQTFSGANVLTF TRBJ2-6 - TRBV5-5 -
TGCAGCGTTGAACGACAGGGTATAGGCGAGCAGTACTTC CSVERQGIGEQYF TRBJ2-7 many TRBV29-1 TRBD1
TGTGCCGCGTCCCCCTTCTTGAACACTGAAGCTTTCTTT CAASPFLNTEAFF TRBJ1-1 - TRBV10-3 -
TGTGCCAGCACCCTAAGGGCCGTAGAGACCCAGTACTTC CASTLRAVETQYF TRBJ2-5 - TRBV5-6 -
TGTGCCAGCAGTTACCCAACCAGCGGGAACGCGGGACCAGGAGGTTACGAGCAGTACTTC CASSYPTSGNAGPGGYEQYF TRBJ2-7 - TRBV6-2/TRBV6-3 TRBD2
TGCAGCGTAGCCCGGGATCTCATCAATGAGCAGTTCTTC CSVARDLINEQFF TRBJ2-1 many TRBV29-1 -